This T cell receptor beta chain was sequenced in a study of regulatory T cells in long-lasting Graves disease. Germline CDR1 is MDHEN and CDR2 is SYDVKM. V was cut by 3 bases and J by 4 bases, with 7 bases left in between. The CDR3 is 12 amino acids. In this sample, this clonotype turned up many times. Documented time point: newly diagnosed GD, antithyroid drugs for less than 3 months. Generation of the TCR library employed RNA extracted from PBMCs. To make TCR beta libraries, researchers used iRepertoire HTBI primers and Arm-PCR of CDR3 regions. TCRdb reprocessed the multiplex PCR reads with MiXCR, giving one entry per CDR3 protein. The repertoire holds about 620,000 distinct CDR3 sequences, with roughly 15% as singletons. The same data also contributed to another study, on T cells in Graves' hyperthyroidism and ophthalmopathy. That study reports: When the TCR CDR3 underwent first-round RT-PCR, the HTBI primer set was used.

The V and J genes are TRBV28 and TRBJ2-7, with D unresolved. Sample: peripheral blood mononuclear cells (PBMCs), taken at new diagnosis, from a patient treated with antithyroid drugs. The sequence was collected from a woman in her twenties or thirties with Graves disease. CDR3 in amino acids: CASSFERYEQYF. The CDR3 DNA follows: TGTGCCAGCAGTTTCGAACGGTACGAGCAGTACTTC.